This T cell receptor (beta chain) was sequenced during a study of T cell responses to AZD1222 COVID-19 vaccine. On this clone: Its antigen is still unknown.

Assay: immunoSEQ multiplex PCR; the TCRdb copy retains only in-frame clones and omits some. This sample contains more than 110,000 clones. The germline gives CDR1 MNHEY, CDR2 SVGAGI. This CDR3 has 14 residues. The trim removed 7 bases at V and 5 bases at J, leaving 7 bases unmatched. Study results and caveats: Along spike, vaccine-associated CD4 TCRs were found throughout, with dominance at 160-218 and 743-854. Unmutated variant regions are reportedly targeted by nearly half of spike-specific TCRs. A mostly white British donor set with more females was recruited, and clonal diversity was possibly underestimated. Baseline serostatus was positive in only six AZD1222 recipients.

This chain connects TRBV6-5 to TRBJ1-5; 8 bases map to TRBD1. The clonotype comes from an adult in good health. Sequenced: peripheral blood. The CDR3: CASTKDRVDQPQHF. Written as DNA, the CDR3 is TGTGCCAGCACCAAGGACAGGGTGGATCAGCCCCAGCATTTT.